This T cell receptor beta chain was retrieved from a study of blood T cell repertoires in COVID-19. Study background: There were acute and convalescent COVID-19 samples, and they came from the United States, Italy and Spain. Nucleic acid was either cDNA or gDNA, and it came from T cells, B-cell-depleted T cells, or PBMCs.

Authors' data handling: Reference gene primer amplification yielded estimated nucleated cell counts. Sequenced by immunoSEQ multiplex PCR; TCRdb stores in-frame clones only, minus some. The V and J calls and the clone size are those of that table, but D and trimming were determined from the DNA. The table records around 150,000 clones, around 80% of them present only once. Germline-derived CDR1 and CDR2 are SGHAT and FQDESV (reference sequence). The ends were cut back, 5 bases at V and 0 bases at J, with 14 bases in the middle. CDR3 size: 15 residues. The receptor was derived from a woman at least 80 years old in a cohort sampled during active or convalescent COVID-19. The genes are TRBV11-1 and TRBJ2-7; D remains unclear. The material sequenced was peripheral blood. CDR3 protein: CASSEELMSSYEQYF. CDR3 bases: TGTGCCAGCAGCGAGGAATTGATGAGCTCCTACGAGCAGTACTTC.